The entry below gives a single TCR beta chain sequence along with its context. These data are taken from a study of blood T cell repertoires in COVID-19. Whole-study context: COVID-19 samples, acute and convalescent, were from the United States, Italy and Spain. The analysed material was cDNA or gDNA that came from T cells, B-cell-depleted T cells, or PBMCs.

Methods used by the authors: For nucleated cells, counts were estimated from reference gene primer amplification. The method was immunoSEQ multiplex PCR; TCRdb's version includes in-frame clones alone and lacks a portion of them. V and J calls and clone size are copied from that table; D and trimming were computed from the DNA. The table includes a few hundred thousand clones, around 80% detected once. The CDR3 sequence is 15 residues long. With V trimmed by 0 bases and J by 5 bases, 7 bases remained unmatched. Per germline, CDR1 MNHEY and CDR2 SMNVEV (reference sequence). Sample: peripheral blood. The genes are TRBV27 and TRBJ2-7; 7 positions match TRBD1. This TCR came from a woman aged 80 or over with acute or convalescent COVID-19. CDR3: CASSLSPDRANEQYF. The CDR3, as DNA: TGTGCCAGCAGTTTATCCCCCGACAGGGCCAACGAGCAGTACTTC.